These 19 T cell receptor beta chains were all obtained from the same sample, sequenced in a study of T-cell memory formation after mild COVID-19. TCRdb reanalysed the 5' RACE reads using MiXCR and keeps one entry per CDR3 protein. The table shows more than 85,000 distinct CDR3 sequences, with 11% occurring only once. Sequencing used PBMCs or a T cell subset sorted from them (not recorded which). The receptors were sampled from a young man who had mild COVID-19 (a few samples of this study predate the infection). Cell type and time point are not known.

This clonotype was counted between two and nine times. The chain is built from TRBV12-3 or TRBV12-4 and TRBJ1-4; no definite D call. V was pared by 9 bases and J by 3 bases, with 14 bases between. The CDR3 contains 14 residues. CDR3 DNA sequence: TGTGCCAGTAAAAAAATGGGAGCTAATGAAAAACTGTTTTTT. This gives the protein CASKKMGANEKLFF.

This clonotype was detected ten times or more. The V gene is TRBV20-1, the J gene TRBJ2-3; D ambiguous. V gave up 5 bases and J gave up 2 bases, with 14 bases separating them. This CDR3 comprises 14 residues. Germline V gene lookup returns CDR1 DFQATT and CDR2 SNEGSKA (reference sequence). As DNA, the CDR3 is TGCAGTGCTCCTCCGGATCGGACCACAGATACGCAGTATTTT. This gives the protein CSAPPDRTTDTQYF.

This sequence joins TRBV11-3 and TRBJ2-5; D may correspond to TRBD1 or TRBD2 (6 bases each). The germline gives CDR1 SGHNT, CDR2 YENEEA. The CDR3 length is 14 residues. V was clipped by 5 bases and J by 4 bases, with 14 bases between them. CDR3 residues: CASSPKGGVETQYF. As DNA, the CDR3 is TGTGCCAGCAGCCCCAAGGGGGGAGTAGAGACCCAGTACTTC.

The CDR3 is CASSFSGRSPEQFF. The CDR3 DNA reads TGTGCCAGCAGCTTCAGCGGGAGAAGCCCTGAGCAGTTCTTC. This rearrangement joins TRBV7-9 to TRBJ2-1; TRBD2 matches at 8 bases. The CDR3 length is 14 residues. Germline-derived CDR1 and CDR2 are SEHNR and FQNEAQ (reference sequence). Trimming took 3 bases from V and 9 from J; bases not matched to a gene: 7.

This clonotype was recorded a few times. The rearrangement joins TRBV7-9 to TRBJ2-5, with D tentatively TRBD2 (7 bases). With 5 bases removed from V and 4 bases from J, the gap between germline ends came to 14 bases. This CDR3 contains 14 residues. Germline CDR1 is SEHNR and CDR2 is FQNEAQ (reference sequence). CDR3 sequence: CASSPSGGVETQYF. DNA of the CDR3: TGTGCCAGCAGCCCTTCGGGGGGCGTAGAGACCCAGTACTTC.

This chain connects TRBV7-9 to TRBJ2-7; TRBD2 matches at 9 bases. The CDR3 extends over 17 amino acids. Germline loops: CDR1 SEHNR, CDR2 FQNEAQ (reference sequence). V shed 8 bases and J 0 bases; nucleotides not matched to a gene: 14. CDR3 residues: CASLGDPIAGVSYEQYF. Here the CDR3 DNA reads TGTGCCAGCTTAGGGGACCCAATAGCGGGGGTCTCCTACGAGCAGTACTTC.

This clonotype was counted between two and nine times. The chain is built from TRBV20-1 and TRBJ1-2; D uncertain. Between the trimmed V and J ends, which lost 6 bases and 5 bases, there was a span of 16 bases. The germline gives CDR1 DFQATT, CDR2 SNEGSKA (reference sequence). There are 13 residues in the CDR3. DNA for the CDR3: TGCAGTGCCAACGCCGGGATTTGGTATGGCTACACCTTC. It yields the protein CSANAGIWYGYTF.

This clonotype was seen many times. The rearrangement uses TRBV7-2 and TRBJ2-2; 7 bases agree with TRBD1. The CDR3 runs 16 residues. Germline V gene sequence: CDR1 SGHTA, CDR2 FQGNSA. Trimming at V came to 2 bases and at J to 5 bases, leaving 8 bases not matched to a gene. CDR3 loop: CASSLSFPGGTGELFF. CDR3 nucleotides: TGTGCCAGCAGCTTATCGTTCCCAGGGGGAACCGGGGAGCTGTTTTTT.

In this sample, this clonotype turned up many times. The genes are TRBV4-1 and TRBJ2-5; 7 bases agree with TRBD1. The CDR3 runs 17 residues. From germline, CDR1 is MGHRA and CDR2 YSYEKL. Trimming at V came to 0 bases and at J to 1 base, leaving 8 bases not matched to a gene. The CDR3 spells CASSQDIPGTAQETQYF. Written as DNA, the CDR3 is TGCGCCAGCAGCCAAGATATCCCGGGGACAGCCCAAGAGACCCAGTACTTC.

The gene calls are TRBV7-9 and TRBJ2-5; D is possibly TRBD1 (5 bases). In germline, CDR1 is SEHNR, CDR2 FQNEAQ (reference sequence). The V and J ends lost 2 bases and 10 bases respectively, with 11 bases between them. The CDR3 has 12 amino acids. CDR3 sequence: CASSLTPGIQYF. CDR3 nucleotides: TGTGCCAGCAGCTTAACCCCAGGGATCCAGTACTTC. Full variable domain (outside the CDR3, taken from reference TRBV7-9 and TRBJ2-5): DTGVSQNPRHKITKRGQNVTFRCDPISEHNRLYWYRQTLGQGPEFLTYFQNEAQLEKSRLLSDRFSAERPKGSFSTLEIQRTEQGDSAMYLCASSLTPGIQYFGPGTRLLVL.

This clonotype was recorded at least ten times. The genes are TRBV7-9 and TRBJ2-6; D is uncertain. Germline CDR1 and CDR2: SEHNR and FQNEAQ (reference sequence). Trimming cost V 3 bases and J 1 base, with 7 bases left between them. This CDR3 is 15 amino acids long. This CDR3 is CASSFPQSGANVLTF. CDR3 sequence (DNA): TGTGCCAGCAGCTTCCCCCAGTCTGGGGCCAACGTCCTGACTTTC.

The chain joins TRBV7-9 to TRBJ2-7, with D perhaps matching TRBD1 or TRBD2 (5 bases each). The V gene's germline CDR1 is SEHNR and CDR2 FQNEAQ (reference sequence). The CDR3 has 16 amino acids. V was clipped by 5 bases and J by 3 bases, with 20 bases between them. CDR3 nucleotides: TGTGCCAGCAGCCGGGGTTTGGGGCCCGGCGACTACGAGCAGTACTTC. It translates to CASSRGLGPGDYEQYF.

The J gene is TRBJ1-1, the V gene TRBV6-1; no definite D call. Trimming pared 7 bases from V and 5 bases from J, leaving 5 bases between. The CDR3 runs 10 residues. Germline CDR1 reads MNHNS; CDR2 reads SASEGT. CDR3 amino acids: CASTGTEAFF. The CDR3 region has the DNA TGTGCCAGCACGGGAACTGAAGCTTTCTTT.

This chain joins TRBV4-1 and TRBJ1-5; D gene unclear. Germline loops: CDR1 MGHRA, CDR2 YSYEKL. The CDR3 is made up of 16 amino acids. V gave up 1 base and J gave up 7 bases, with 17 bases separating them. Here the CDR3 reads CASSQVGPLVGQPQHF. The CDR3 region has the DNA TGCGCCAGCAGCCAAGTCGGGCCGCTCGTGGGACAGCCCCAGCATTTT.

The table lists this clonotype with many counts. V is TRBV5-1 and J is TRBJ2-1, with D possibly TRBD2 on 5 matching bases. V was trimmed by 0 bases and J by 6 bases, leaving 13 bases between them. Germline V lookup: CDR1 SGHRS, CDR2 YFSETQ. The CDR3 covers 15 residues. The CDR3 nucleotides are TGCGCCAGCAGCTTGGCCGTTCTAGCAAGCAATGAGCAGTTCTTC. As protein: CASSLAVLASNEQFF.

This clonotype was seen a handful of times. This chain connects TRBV12-3 or TRBV12-4 to TRBJ2-3; TRBD2 aligns across 11 bases. Trimming took 3 bases from V and 6 from J; bases not matched to a gene: 2. The CDR3 is 14 amino acids. Written as DNA, the CDR3 is TGTGCCAGCAGTTTGACTAGCGGGGTTGATACGCAGTATTTT. It translates to CASSLTSGVDTQYF.

This clonotype was observed many times. This sequence joins TRBV5-1 and TRBJ2-1; possibly TRBD1 for D (5 bases). From germline, CDR1 is SGHRS and CDR2 YFSETQ. With 3 bases removed from V and 9 bases from J, the gap between germline ends came to 19 bases. This CDR3 is 15 amino acids long. The CDR3 DNA is TGCGCCAGCAGCTCGCCACAGGAGAATCGTATTGAGCAGTTCTTC. As protein: CASSSPQENRIEQFF.

This clonotype was found many times. The rearrangement links TRBV15 to TRBJ2-1; no clear D gene. CDR3 length: 15 amino acids. The V end was cut by 6 bases, the J end by 2 bases, with 14 bases between. CDR1 and CDR2 from the germline V gene are LNHNV and YYDKDF (reference sequence). CDR3 nucleotides: TGTGCCACCAGTGCCCTGGCCGACCCCTACAATGAGCAGTTCTTC. Translated, it gives CATSALADPYNEQFF.

The sample holds a few counts of this clonotype. The CDR3 loop reads CASAAFGTEAFF. DNA for the CDR3: TGTGCCAGCGCGGCGTTCGGCACTGAAGCTTTCTTT. The rearrangement uses TRBV7-9 and TRBJ1-1, with D unresolved. The CDR3 sequence is 12 residues long. Trimming stripped 8 bases from V and 4 bases from J, with 11 bases between. Germline values: CDR1 SEHNR, CDR2 FQNEAQ (reference sequence).